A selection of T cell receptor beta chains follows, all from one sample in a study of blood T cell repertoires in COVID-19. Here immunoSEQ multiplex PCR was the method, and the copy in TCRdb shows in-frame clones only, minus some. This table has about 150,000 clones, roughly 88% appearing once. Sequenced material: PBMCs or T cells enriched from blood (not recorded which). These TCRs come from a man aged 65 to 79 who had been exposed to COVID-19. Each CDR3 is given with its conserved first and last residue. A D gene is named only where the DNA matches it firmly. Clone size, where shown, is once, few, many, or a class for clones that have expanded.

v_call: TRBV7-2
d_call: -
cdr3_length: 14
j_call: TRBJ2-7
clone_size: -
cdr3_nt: TGTGCCAGCAGCCCCCAGGGGTTGTCCTACGAGCAGTACTTC
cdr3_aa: CASSPQGLSYEQYF

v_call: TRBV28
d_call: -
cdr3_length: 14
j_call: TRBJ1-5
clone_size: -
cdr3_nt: TGTGCCAGCACTCCCTCGACATATAATCAGCCCCAGCATTTT
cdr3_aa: CASTPSTYNQPQHF

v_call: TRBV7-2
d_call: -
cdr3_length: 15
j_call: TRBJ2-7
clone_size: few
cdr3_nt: TGTGCCAGCAGCTTAGGCGGGGCGACCGTCTACGAGCAGTACTTC
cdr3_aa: CASSLGGATVYEQYF

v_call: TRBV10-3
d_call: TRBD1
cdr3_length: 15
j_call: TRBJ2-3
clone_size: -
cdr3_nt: TGTGCCGCCGATGTGGGACAGGGGGACACAGATACGCAGTATTTT
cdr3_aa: CAADVGQGDTDTQYF

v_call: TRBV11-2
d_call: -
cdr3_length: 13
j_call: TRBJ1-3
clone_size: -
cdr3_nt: TGTGCCAGCAGCACAGGGACTGGAAACACCATATATTTT
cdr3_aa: CASSTGTGNTIYF

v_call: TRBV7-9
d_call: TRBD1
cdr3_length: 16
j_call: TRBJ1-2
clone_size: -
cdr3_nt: TGTGCCAGCAGAGGGGGGAGCGGACAGGTTAACTATGGCTACACCTTC
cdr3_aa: CASRGGSGQVNYGYTF

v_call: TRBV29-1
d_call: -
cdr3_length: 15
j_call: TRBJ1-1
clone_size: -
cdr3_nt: TGCAGCGTTGAAGATCGCGGGGAAAGGGACACTGAAGCTTTCTTT
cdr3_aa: CSVEDRGERDTEAFF

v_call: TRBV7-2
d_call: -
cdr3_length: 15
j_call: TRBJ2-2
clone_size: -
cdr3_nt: TGTGCCAGCAGCTTGCACAGCGGGTACACCGGGGAGCTGTTTTTT
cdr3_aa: CASSLHSGYTGELFF

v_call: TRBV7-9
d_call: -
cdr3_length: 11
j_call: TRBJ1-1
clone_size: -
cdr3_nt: TGTGCCAGCAGCCTCAGGGGAGAAGCTTTCTTT
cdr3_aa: CASSLRGEAFF

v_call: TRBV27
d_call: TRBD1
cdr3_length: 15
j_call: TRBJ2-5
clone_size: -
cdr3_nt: TGTGCCAGCAGTCCGGGATGGACAGGGCAAGAGACCCAGTACTTC
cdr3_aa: CASSPGWTGQETQYF

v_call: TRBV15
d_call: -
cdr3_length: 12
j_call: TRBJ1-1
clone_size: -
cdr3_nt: TGTGCCACCAGCAGAGCTACAGGTGAAGCTTTCTTT
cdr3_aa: CATSRATGEAFF

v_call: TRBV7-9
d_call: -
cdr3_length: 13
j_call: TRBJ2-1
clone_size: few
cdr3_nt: TGTGCCAGCAGCTTAGAAGGAGGGGCCGAGCAGTTCTTC
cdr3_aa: CASSLEGGAEQFF

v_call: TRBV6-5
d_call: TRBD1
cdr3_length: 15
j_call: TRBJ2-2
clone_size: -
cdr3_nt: TGTGCCACCAAACTCGGGACAGGGAGCACCGGGGAGCTGTTTTTT
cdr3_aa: CATKLGTGSTGELFF

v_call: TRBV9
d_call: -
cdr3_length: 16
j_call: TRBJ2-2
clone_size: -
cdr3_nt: TGTGCCAGCAGCGTAGCTACAGGGAGGAACACCGGGGAGCTGTTTTTT
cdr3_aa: CASSVATGRNTGELFF

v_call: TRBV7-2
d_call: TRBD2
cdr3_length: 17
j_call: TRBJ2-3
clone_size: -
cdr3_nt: TGTGCCAGCAGCAGGGTGAAGCGGGGGGGTGCCACAGATACGCAGTATTTT
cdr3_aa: CASSRVKRGGATDTQYF

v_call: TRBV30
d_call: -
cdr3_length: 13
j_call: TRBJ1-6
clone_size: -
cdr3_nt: TGTGCCTGGAGCAGGGTGGGGAATTCACCCCTCCACTTT
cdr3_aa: CAWSRVGNSPLHF

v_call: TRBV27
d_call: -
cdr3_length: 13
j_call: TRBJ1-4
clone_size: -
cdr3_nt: TGTGCCAGCAGTTTTTGGAGAAATGAAAAACTGTTTTTT
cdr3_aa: CASSFWRNEKLFF

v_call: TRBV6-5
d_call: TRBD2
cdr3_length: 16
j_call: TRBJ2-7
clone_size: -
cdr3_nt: TGTGCCAGCAGTTACTCGAGCGGGAGTACGTCCTACGAGCAGTACTTC
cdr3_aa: CASSYSSGSTSYEQYF

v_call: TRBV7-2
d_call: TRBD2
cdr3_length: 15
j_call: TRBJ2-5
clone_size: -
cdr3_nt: TGTGCCAGCAGCGTACGACTAGCGGGAGCCGAGACCCAGTACTTC
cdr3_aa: CASSVRLAGAETQYF

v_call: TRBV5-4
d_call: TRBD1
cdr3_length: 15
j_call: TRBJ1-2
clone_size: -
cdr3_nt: TGTGCCAGCAGTTCCCCCGGGACAGGGGGAAATGGCTACACCTTC
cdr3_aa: CASSSPGTGGNGYTF

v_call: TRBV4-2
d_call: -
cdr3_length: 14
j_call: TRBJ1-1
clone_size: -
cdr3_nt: TGTGCCAGCAGCCACGTGGGCGCGAACACTGAAGCTTTCTTT
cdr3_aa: CASSHVGANTEAFF

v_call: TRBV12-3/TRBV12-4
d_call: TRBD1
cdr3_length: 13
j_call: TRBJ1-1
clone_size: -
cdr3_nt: TGTGCCAGCAGCGAAAGACAGGGGGGTAATCCTTTCTTT
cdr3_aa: CASSERQGGNPFF

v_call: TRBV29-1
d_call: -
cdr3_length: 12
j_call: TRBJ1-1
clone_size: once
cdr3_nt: TGCAGCGTTGCGGGAGCGAACACTGAAGCTTTCTTT
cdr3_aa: CSVAGANTEAFF

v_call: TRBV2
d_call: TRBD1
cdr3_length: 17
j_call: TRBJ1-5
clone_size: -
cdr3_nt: TGTGCCAGCAGCCCTCCAGGGACAGGGGGCCGGTGGCAGCCCCAGCATTTT
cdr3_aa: CASSPPGTGGRWQPQHF

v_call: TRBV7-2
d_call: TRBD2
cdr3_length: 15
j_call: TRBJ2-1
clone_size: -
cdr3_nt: TGTGCCAGCAGCGCACTAGCGGGAGCTCCCAATGAGCAGTTCTTC
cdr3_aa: CASSALAGAPNEQFF

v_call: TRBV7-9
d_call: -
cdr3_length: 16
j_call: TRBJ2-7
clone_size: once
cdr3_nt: TGTGCCAGCAGCTTAGTTGGTACAGAATTCTCCTACGAGCAGTACTTC
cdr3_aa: CASSLVGTEFSYEQYF

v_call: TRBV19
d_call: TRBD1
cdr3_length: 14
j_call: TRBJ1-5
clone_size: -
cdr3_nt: TGTGCCAGTAGTGACCGACAGGGCCGTCAGCCCCAGCATTTT
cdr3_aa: CASSDRQGRQPQHF

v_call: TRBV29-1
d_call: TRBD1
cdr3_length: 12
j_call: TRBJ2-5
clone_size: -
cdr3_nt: TGCAGCATGAGCCAGGGGGCCGGGACCCAGTACTTC
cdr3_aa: CSMSQGAGTQYF

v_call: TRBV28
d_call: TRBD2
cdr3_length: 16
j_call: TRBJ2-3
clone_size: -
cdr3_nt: TGTGCCAGCAGTTCCCCCGGGACTACTAGCACAGATACGCAGTATTTT
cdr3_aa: CASSSPGTTSTDTQYF

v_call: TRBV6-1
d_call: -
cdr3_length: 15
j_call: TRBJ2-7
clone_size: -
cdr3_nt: TGTGCCAGCAGTGAAGGGCCAGGAACGTCCTACGAGCAGTACTTC
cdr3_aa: CASSEGPGTSYEQYF

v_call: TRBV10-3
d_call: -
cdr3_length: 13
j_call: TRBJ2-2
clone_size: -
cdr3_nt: TGTGCCATCAGTGCTACGAACACCGGGGAGCTGTTTTTT
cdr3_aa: CAISATNTGELFF

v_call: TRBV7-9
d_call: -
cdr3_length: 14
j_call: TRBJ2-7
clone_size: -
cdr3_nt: TGTGCCAGCAGCTTGGAGGGCGGCAGCCACGAGCAGTACTTC
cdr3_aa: CASSLEGGSHEQYF

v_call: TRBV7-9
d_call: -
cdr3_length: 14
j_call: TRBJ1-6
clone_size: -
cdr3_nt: TGTGCCAGCAGCTTTAGGGAGACCAATTCACCCCTCCACTTT
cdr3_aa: CASSFRETNSPLHF

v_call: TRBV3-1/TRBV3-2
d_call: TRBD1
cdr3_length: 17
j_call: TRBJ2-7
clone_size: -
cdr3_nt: TGTGCCAGCAGCCACCGAAGCCCCGGGACAGAGAACTACGAGCAGTACTTC
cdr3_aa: CASSHRSPGTENYEQYF

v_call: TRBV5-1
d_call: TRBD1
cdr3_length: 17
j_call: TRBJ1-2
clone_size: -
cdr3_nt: TGCGCCAGCAGCTTGGCTGGGACAGCCCTACTCGACTATGGCTACACCTTC
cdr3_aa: CASSLAGTALLDYGYTF

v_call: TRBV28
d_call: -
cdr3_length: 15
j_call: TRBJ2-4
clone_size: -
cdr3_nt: TGTGCCAGCAGTTTGCCAGGGGTAGCCAAAAACATTCAGTACTTC
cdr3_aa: CASSLPGVAKNIQYF